One sample yielded the 25 T cell receptor beta chains listed below, sequenced in a study of blood T cells in healthy people across ages. A second PCR of about 7 to 12 cycles used a sample-barcoded 5' primer and a J-beta primer mix. TCRdb re-analysed the 5' RACE reads in MiXCR, keeping a single row per CDR3 protein. The sample holds roughly 800,000 distinct CDR3 sequences, nearly 60% seen once. Specimen: blood. These receptors were obtained from a man aged 25-45 years in good health.

V usage is TRBV20-1 and J usage is TRBJ2-7; 14 bases are shared with TRBD2. The CDR3 is 12 residues long. Germline V CDR1 and CDR2: DFQATT, SNEGSKA (reference sequence). The CDR3 sequence is CTGTSGSHEQYF. The CDR3 DNA follows: TGCACTGGGACTAGCGGGAGCCACGAGCAGTACTTC.

This rearrangement joins TRBV11-2 to TRBJ1-2; 10 bases match TRBD1. This CDR3 is built from 13 residues. Germline CDR1 and CDR2: SGHAT and FQNNGV. V lost 6 bases and J lost 7; bases outside the gene matches: 5. CDR3 amino acids: CASRKDRGGGYTF. The CDR3 nucleotides read TGTGCCAGCAGAAAGGACAGGGGGGGTGGCTACACCTTC.

This clonotype was detected only once. This sequence joins TRBV7-2 and TRBJ2-3; TRBD2 aligns across 12 bases. This CDR3 has 20 amino acids. Looked up from germline, CDR1 is SGHTA and CDR2 is FQGNSA. V was pared by 7 bases and J by 3 bases, with 20 bases of the junction left unmatched. The CDR3 reads CASTPVPPSGRAVETDTQYF. The CDR3 nucleotides are TGTGCCAGCACCCCGGTCCCTCCTAGCGGGAGGGCCGTTGAAACAGATACGCAGTATTTT.

The gene calls are TRBV20-1 and TRBJ2-5; 8 bases fit TRBD1. Per the germline V gene, CDR1 is DFQATT and CDR2 is SNEGSKA (reference sequence). The CDR3 totals 13 residues. J was trimmed by 3 bases and V by 5 bases; bases with no gene match: 5. CDR3 amino acids: CSAGATGEETQYF. DNA of the CDR3: TGCAGTGCTGGGGCGACAGGGGAAGAGACCCAGTACTTC.

The V gene is TRBV7-2, the J gene TRBJ2-3; 7 bases align to TRBD1. Germline values: CDR1 SGHTA, CDR2 FQGNSA. The CDR3 has 16 residues. The trim removed 5 bases at V and 2 bases at J, leaving 10 bases unmatched. CDR3 sequence: CASSRSRDRATDTQYF. The CDR3 DNA reads as TGTGCCAGCAGCAGATCCCGGGACAGAGCCACAGATACGCAGTATTTT.

There are a few counts of this clonotype. The V gene is TRBV29-1, the J gene TRBJ2-7; D perhaps matches TRBD2 (6 bases). This CDR3 is 13 amino acids long. The germline V gene has CDR1 SQVTM and CDR2 ANQGSEA. The V gene lost 4 bases and the J gene lost 5 bases, with 15 bases spanning the gap. CDR3 protein: CSVVTGARHEQYF. The CDR3 nucleotides read TGCAGCGTTGTTACGGGAGCTAGACACGAGCAGTACTTC.

The gene calls are TRBV30 and TRBJ2-6, with 7 bases matching TRBD1. The length of the CDR3 is 14 residues. The junction had 4 bases not matched to a gene; V was cut back by 5 bases and J by 3 bases. Germline V gene data show CDR1 as GTSNPN and CDR2 as SVGIG (reference sequence). CDR3: CAWGRGLGANVLTF. The CDR3 bases are TGTGCCTGGGGAAGGGGGCTTGGGGCCAACGTCCTGACTTTC.

This rearrangement joins TRBV20-1 to TRBJ2-3, with 12 nucleotides matching TRBD2. The V gene end was trimmed by 6 bases and the J gene end by 0 bases; junction bases not matched to a gene: 7. This CDR3 comprises 16 residues. Germline V gives CDR1 DFQATT, CDR2 SNEGSKA (reference sequence). The CDR3 spells CSATRLAGESTDTQYF. The DNA of the CDR3 is TGCAGTGCAACAAGACTAGCGGGGGAAAGCACAGATACGCAGTATTTT.

The rearrangement links TRBV18 to TRBJ2-4, with D perhaps matching TRBD1 (5 bases). V gave up 7 bases and J gave up 3 bases, with 10 bases separating them. The CDR3 totals 13 residues. Germline values: CDR1 KGHSH, CDR2 LQKENI. The CDR3 DNA follows: TGTGCCAGCTGTGACAGCCTCAAAAACATTCAGTACTTC. Protein sequence: CASCDSLKNIQYF.

V and J are TRBV13 and TRBJ2-3; D possibly corresponds to TRBD2 (6 bases). CDR1 PRHDT and CDR2 FYEKMQ come from the germline V gene (reference sequence). The CDR3 has 16 amino acids. Deletions cut 2 bases from V and 2 bases from J, with 14 bases between. The CDR3 DNA reads TGTGCCAGCAGCTTATCTTCTAGCGCGTACACAGATACGCAGTATTTT. It encodes CASSLSSSAYTDTQYF. Full variable domain (outside the CDR3, taken from reference TRBV13 and TRBJ2-3): AAGVIQSPRHLIKEKRETATLKCYPIPRHDTVYWYQQGPGQDPQFLISFYEKMQSDKGSIPDRFSAQQFSDYHSELNMSSLELGDSALYFCASSLSSSAYTDTQYFGPGTRLTVL.

The chain joins TRBV15 to TRBJ2-1; 7 nucleotides agree with TRBD2. This CDR3 is 15 amino acids long. J gave up 1 base and V 9 bases, and 9 bases lay outside the gene matches. Germline CDR1 is LNHNV and CDR2 is YYDKDF (reference sequence). The CDR3 protein is CATWGEGLSYNEQFF. CDR3 in DNA: TGTGCCACATGGGGGGAGGGCCTTTCCTACAATGAGCAGTTCTTC.

This clonotype was seen a handful of times. The V and J genes are TRBV10-3 and TRBJ2-6; 9 nucleotides line up with TRBD1. With 8 bases clipped from V and 2 bases from J, the junction kept 7 bases outside the gene matches. Germline lookup yields CDR1 ENHRY and CDR2 SYGVKD. The CDR3 is made up of 16 amino acids. This CDR3 is CAIGERQGAGANVLTF. CDR3 bases: TGTGCCATCGGAGAACGACAGGGGGCTGGGGCCAACGTCCTGACTTTC.

This chain links TRBV10-3 with TRBJ2-1, with D possibly being TRBD2 (7 bases). The CDR3 spans 14 residues. Germline assignment: CDR1 ENHRY and CDR2 SYGVKD. Trimming removed 2 bases from V and 9 bases from J, with 14 bases in between. CDR3 amino acids: CAISESGGAGEQFF. DNA for the CDR3: TGTGCCATCAGTGAGAGTGGGGGGGCAGGTGAGCAGTTCTTC.

The gene calls are TRBV27 and TRBJ1-5, with D perhaps matching TRBD1 (6 bases). With 5 bases removed from V and 6 bases from J, the gap between germline ends came to 20 bases. The germline V gene has CDR1 MNHEY and CDR2 SMNVEV (reference sequence). This CDR3 has 16 residues. The DNA for the CDR3 is TGTGCCAGCAGTCCAGGACTGCGGGGGGCCGGTCAGCCCCAGCATTTT. This encodes CASSPGLRGAGQPQHF.

The genes are TRBV20-1 and TRBJ2-1; D is unresolved. Trimming cost V 1 base and J 10 bases, with 20 bases left between them. CDR1 and CDR2 (germline): DFQATT, SNEGSKA (reference sequence). The CDR3 length is 15 residues. The CDR3 here is CSARVSPLVIGEQFF. As DNA, the CDR3 is TGCAGTGCTAGAGTATCTCCCCTCGTCATAGGGGAGCAGTTCTTC.

The rearrangement links TRBV12-3 or TRBV12-4 to TRBJ2-5; perhaps D is TRBD1 or TRBD2 (7 bases each). The J call could be wrong; TRBJ2-7 is a better fit for the DNA end. The CDR3 runs to 15 residues. As DNA, the CDR3 is TGTGCCAGCAGTGGGCTCCTCGGGGAGGGGGCCGAGCAGTACTTC. It encodes CASSGLLGEGAEQYF.

The J gene is TRBJ2-2, the V gene TRBV5-1; TRBD1 or TRBD2 may be the D gene (5 bases each). V was clipped by 6 bases and J by 2 bases, with 11 bases between them. Germline V gene sequence: CDR1 SGHRS, CDR2 YFSETQ. The CDR3 runs to 14 residues. The CDR3 coding sequence is TGCGCCAGCAAAGGGGCTAGCAACACCGGGGAGCTGTTTTTT. Translating it yields CASKGASNTGELFF.

As concerns this clonotype: This could be a read error, since a much larger clone is one nucleotide away. V and J are TRBV6-2 or TRBV6-3 and TRBJ1-5; 7 positions agree with TRBD1. From germline, CDR1 is MNHEY and CDR2 SVGEGT. This CDR3 has 13 residues. After removal of 5 bases from V and 5 bases from J, the junction contained 3 bases not matched to a gene. CDR3 region: CASSLQGHQPQHF. In DNA form, the CDR3 reads TGTGCCAGCAGTCTACAGGGGCATCAGCCCCAGCATTTT.

The chain is built from TRBV20-1 and TRBJ1-5; TRBD1 matches at 7 bases. Losses at the gene ends were 0 bases for V and 1 base for J; bases not matched to a gene: 9. Germline loops: CDR1 DFQATT, CDR2 SNEGSKA (reference sequence). The CDR3 runs 17 residues. The CDR3 here is CSAREIQGISSNQPQHF. The CDR3 DNA is TGCAGTGCTAGAGAAATACAGGGGATATCGAGCAATCAGCCCCAGCATTTT.

The rearrangement joins TRBV2 to TRBJ2-5, with a tentative D call TRBD1 (5 bases). The germline gives CDR1 SNHLY, CDR2 FYNNEI. The CDR3 has 14 amino acids. The ends were cut back, 3 bases at V and 2 bases at J, with 10 bases in the middle. CDR3 sequence (DNA): TGTGCCAGCAGTGAGGCGACAGTTCAAGAGACCCAGTACTTC. Translated: CASSEATVQETQYF.

The V call is TRBV10-3, the J call TRBJ2-1, with D tentatively TRBD2 (6 bases). This CDR3 spans 16 amino acids. Trimming cost V 2 bases and J 6 bases, with 17 bases left between them. Germline CDR1 reads ENHRY; CDR2 reads SYGVKD. The CDR3 here is CAISEGSGLRGNEQFF. CDR3 sequence (DNA): TGTGCCATCAGTGAGGGTAGCGGTCTTCGGGGCAATGAGCAGTTCTTC.

V usage is TRBV7-9 and J usage is TRBJ1-4; D not certain. This CDR3 region has 14 residues. Germline V gene data show CDR1 as SEHNR and CDR2 as FQNEAQ (reference sequence). With 7 bases removed from V and 5 bases from J, the gap between germline ends came to 14 bases. The CDR3 loop is CASTRAGGNEKLFF. DNA of the CDR3: TGTGCCAGCACCCGGGCGGGAGGGAATGAAAAACTGTTTTTT.

This clonotype was recorded a few times. The chain couples TRBV29-1 to TRBJ1-2; possibly TRBD1 for D (6 bases). V dropped 3 bases and J dropped 7 bases, with 15 bases sitting between them. In germline, CDR1 is SQVTM, CDR2 ANQGSEA. This CDR3 spans 13 amino acids. CDR3 residues: CSVESRTVFGYTF. The CDR3 coding sequence is TGCAGCGTTGAGAGCCGGACAGTCTTTGGCTACACCTTC.

A word on this clonotype: Possible read error: a much larger clone is one base away. The chain has TRBV5-1 and TRBJ2-1; no reliable D call. The V gene's germline CDR1 is SGHRS and CDR2 YFSETQ. The CDR3 is made up of 11 amino acids. The CDR3: CACSLTDEQFF. CDR3 nucleotide sequence: TGCGCCTGCAGCTTGACGGATGAGCAGTTCTTC.

The chain links TRBV29-1 to TRBJ2-1; D uncertain. CDR3 length equals 10 residues. Germline loops: CDR1 SQVTM, CDR2 ANQGSEA. Trimming left V 4 bases short and J 8 bases short, with 6 bases between. The CDR3 DNA reads as TGCAGCGTTGGACGGGATGAGCAGTTCTTC. As protein: CSVGRDEQFF.